These T cell receptor beta chains were read from a single sample in a study of T cell repertoires in cytomegalovirus infection. MiXCR, run by TCRdb on the reads, gives a single entry per CDR3 protein. The sample lists over 150,000 distinct CDR3 sequences; under 25% were seen once. Material for sequencing was PBMCs. The receptors derive from a human donor in good health (CMV status not recorded). Some clones in this sample may be carry-over from other donors' samples. Each CDR3 is given with its conserved first and last residue. A D gene is named only where the DNA matches it firmly. The size field is filled for only some rows; it gives once, few, many or a size class.

J: TRBJ2-5
size: .
D: TRBD2
V: TRBV11-2
CDR3: CASRNSGGPQETQYF
DNA: TGTGCCAGCAGGAATAGCGGGGGACCACAAGAGACCCAGTACTTC

J: TRBJ2-7
size: .
D: TRBD2
V: TRBV14
CDR3: CASSRRTSESYEQYF
DNA: TGTGCCAGCAGCCGACGGACTAGCGAATCCTACGAGCAGTACTTC

J: TRBJ2-7
size: .
D: .
V: TRBV12-3/TRBV12-4
CDR3: CASSLMEREQYF
DNA: TGTGCCAGCAGTTTAATGGAGAGGGAGCAGTACTTC

J: TRBJ1-1
size: few
D: .
V: TRBV20-1
CDR3: CSVVPSNTEAFF
DNA: TGCAGTGTAGTTCCCAGTAACACTGAAGCTTTCTTT

J: TRBJ2-1
size: few
D: TRBD2
V: TRBV6-1
CDR3: CASGQREASVQFF
DNA: TGTGCCAGCGGCCAGCGGGAGGCGAGCGTGCAGTTCTTC

J: TRBJ1-2
size: .
D: .
V: TRBV19
CDR3: CASSIGYGYTF
DNA: TGTGCCAGTAGTATCGGCTATGGCTACACCTTC

J: TRBJ2-5
size: many
D: .
V: TRBV7-8
CDR3: CASSLEVVETQYF
DNA: TGTGCCAGCAGCTTAGAGGTGGTAGAGACCCAGTACTTC

J: TRBJ2-5
size: .
D: .
V: TRBV7-2
CDR3: CASSRLPQETQYF
DNA: TGTGCCAGCAGCCGTCTTCCCCAAGAGACCCAGTACTTC

J: TRBJ1-2
size: many
D: TRBD1
V: TRBV7-2
CDR3: CASSRPRQGAGYGYTF
DNA: TGTGCCAGCAGCCGACCCAGACAGGGGGCGGGCTATGGCTACACCTTC

J: TRBJ2-5
size: .
D: .
V: TRBV10-3
CDR3: CAISESGAETQYF
DNA: TGTGCCATCAGTGAGTCTGGGGCTGAGACCCAGTACTTC

J: TRBJ1-3
size: .
D: .
V: TRBV15
CDR3: CATSSGESSGNTIYF
DNA: TGTGCCACCAGCAGTGGGGAAAGTTCTGGAAACACCATATATTTT

J: TRBJ1-1
size: few
D: .
V: TRBV10-3
CDR3: CAISESVQRTEAFF
DNA: TGTGCCATCAGTGAATCCGTCCAGAGGACTGAAGCTTTCTTT

J: TRBJ2-3
size: many
D: TRBD2
V: TRBV20-1
CDR3: CSAIPTSGVGDTQYF
DNA: TGCAGTGCTATCCCGACTAGCGGGGTCGGAGATACGCAGTATTTT

J: TRBJ1-5
size: .
D: .
V: TRBV19
CDR3: CASSNRRGQKMPQHF
DNA: TGTGCCAGTAGTAACCGGCGGGGACAAAAAATGCCCCAGCATTTT

J: TRBJ2-5
size: .
D: .
V: TRBV28
CDR3: CASSLLGDIQETQYF
DNA: TGTGCCAGCAGTTTGTTGGGAGATATACAAGAGACCCAGTACTTC

J: TRBJ1-2
size: many
D: .
V: TRBV7-2
CDR3: CASSSSTGSLGYTF
DNA: TGTGCCAGCAGCTCCTCGACAGGTAGTCTTGGCTACACCTTC

J: TRBJ2-3
size: few
D: TRBD2
V: TRBV10-3
CDR3: CAISDPGRADTQYF
DNA: TGTGCCATCAGTGACCCAGGGAGGGCAGATACGCAGTATTTT

J: TRBJ2-7
size: many
D: .
V: TRBV7-9
CDR3: CASTPFTYEQYF
DNA: TGTGCCAGCACCCCCTTCACCTACGAGCAGTACTTC

J: TRBJ1-1
size: .
D: .
V: TRBV20-1
CDR3: CSARILGGGMPEAFF
DNA: TGCAGTGCTAGAATCTTGGGGGGAGGTATGCCTGAAGCTTTCTTT

J: TRBJ2-4
size: few
D: TRBD2
V: TRBV6-5
CDR3: CASSSTPLAGGATVIQYF
DNA: TGTGCCAGCAGTTCGACCCCCTTAGCGGGAGGGGCCACAGTCATTCAGTACTTC

J: TRBJ2-5
size: few
D: TRBD2
V: TRBV28
CDR3: CASEISGTQETQYF
DNA: TGTGCCAGCGAAATTAGCGGGACCCAAGAGACCCAGTACTTC

J: TRBJ2-1
size: .
D: .
V: TRBV12-3/TRBV12-4
CDR3: CASSHSRGAPHEQFF
DNA: TGTGCCAGCAGCCATTCGAGGGGGGCCCCCCATGAGCAGTTCTTC

J: TRBJ2-2
size: .
D: .
V: TRBV19
CDR3: CASSIDKGLVGELFF
DNA: TGTGCCAGTAGTATAGATAAGGGGCTGGTCGGGGAGCTGTTTTTT

J: TRBJ2-1
size: many
D: .
V: TRBV5-6
CDR3: CASSLSLERNEQFF
DNA: TGTGCCAGCAGCTTGTCTTTAGAAAGGAATGAGCAGTTCTTC

J: TRBJ2-7
size: .
D: TRBD2
V: TRBV5-5
CDR3: CASSLQISGSYEQYF
DNA: TGTGCCAGCAGCTTGCAGATTAGCGGGTCCTACGAGCAGTACTTC

J: TRBJ1-5
size: few
D: TRBD1
V: TRBV5-1
CDR3: CASSLAPGGVQPQHF
DNA: TGCGCCAGCAGCTTGGCCCCAGGGGGCGTTCAGCCCCAGCATTTT

J: TRBJ2-7
size: few
D: TRBD1
V: TRBV7-3
CDR3: CASSVTGTGGEEQYF
DNA: TGTGCCAGCAGCGTCACCGGGACAGGGGGCGAGGAGCAGTACTTC